These T cell receptor beta chains were read from a single sample in a study of T cell responses to AZD1222 COVID-19 vaccine. Libraries were prepared by immunoSEQ multiplex PCR; TCRdb keeps only in-frame clonotypes and omits some of them. The sample carries more than 65,000 clones, more than 75% recorded once. This specimen was peripheral blood, taken on day 0 of AZD1222 vaccination. These receptors came from an adult in good health. Each CDR3 is given with its conserved first and last residue. The D gene is left open where the match is weak. Clone size appears in some rows only: once, few, many, or a class for an expanded clone.

>TRBV10-3|.|.|TRBJ2-3
TGTGCCATCAGTGAGTCTGGGGAGTCGCAGTATTTT
CAISESGESQYF
>TRBV2|once|.|TRBJ1-6
TGTGCCAGCAGTGAACAGTATAATTCACCCCTCCACTTT
CASSEQYNSPLHF
>TRBV7-9|.|.|TRBJ2-1
TGTGCCAGCAGCCCCCTTGAGTTCTCCTACAATGAGCAGTTCTTC
CASSPLEFSYNEQFF
>TRBV10-3|.|.|TRBJ2-5
TGTGCCATCAGTGAGAGGGGGGACTACCCCGACCAAGAGACCCAGTACTTC
CAISERGDYPDQETQYF
>TRBV30|.|.|TRBJ1-5
TGTGCCTGGAGTGTATTCGGTCAGCCCCAGCATTTT
CAWSVFGQPQHF
>TRBV27|medium-sized|.|TRBJ2-2
TGTGCCAGCAGGCGAGGTCCTTTCACCGGGGAGCTGTTTTTT
CASRRGPFTGELFF
>TRBV30|few|.|TRBJ2-7
TGTGCCTGGAGTCGGACCGGCGAGCAGTACTTC
CAWSRTGEQYF
>TRBV7-9|.|.|TRBJ2-3
TGTGCCAGCAGCCCTACGGGGGGCACAGATACGCAGTATTTT
CASSPTGGTDTQYF
>TRBV18|.|.|TRBJ2-2
TGTGCCAGCTCACCGAGCTGGGGCACCGAGGGGGAGCTGTTTTTT
CASSPSWGTEGELFF
>TRBV6-5|.|.|TRBJ1-6
TGTGCCAGCAGTTACTCCCCGGGACCTATCGGGTCACCCCTCCACTTT
CASSYSPGPIGSPLHF
>TRBV24-1|few|.|TRBJ2-2
TGTGCCACCAGTGACGCGGGTACCGGGGAGCTGTTTTTT
CATSDAGTGELFF
>TRBV19|.|TRBD1|TRBJ2-7
TGTGCCACCCTAGCCGGGACAGGAACCTACGAGCAGTACTTC
CATLAGTGTYEQYF
>TRBV5-1|.|.|TRBJ2-1
TGCGCCAGCAGCAGGACCCGAGATGAGCAGTTCTTC
CASSRTRDEQFF
>TRBV5-1|.|TRBD1|TRBJ2-7
TGCGCCAGCAGCTTGGAGGGACAGTACGAGCAGTACTTC
CASSLEGQYEQYF
>TRBV5-1|.|.|TRBJ2-6
TGCGCCAGCAGCTTGCGGCTAGCGAAAGGGGCCAACGTCCTGACTTTC
CASSLRLAKGANVLTF
>TRBV7-2|.|TRBD1|TRBJ2-3
TGTGCCAGCAGCGCCAACAGGGGGGCAGATACGCAGTATTTT
CASSANRGADTQYF
>TRBV5-1|.|TRBD1|TRBJ2-1
TGCGCCAGCAATTCCGTGACAGGGACGACTGAGCAGTTCTTC
CASNSVTGTTEQFF
>TRBV11-2|.|.|TRBJ2-2
TGTGCCAGCAGCTTAGATCGAGACAAGAACACCGGGGAGCTGTTTTTT
CASSLDRDKNTGELFF
>TRBV5-1|.|.|TRBJ2-1
TGCGCCAGCAGCTTGGATCCAGGGAGCTCCTACAATGAGCAGTTCTTC
CASSLDPGSSYNEQFF
>TRBV5-8|.|TRBD1|TRBJ2-1
TGTGCCAGCAGCCGCAGGACAGGGGGCAATGAGCAGTTCTTC
CASSRRTGGNEQFF
>TRBV7-2|.|.|TRBJ2-2
TGTGCCAGCAGCTTGAGGGAGTACACCGGGGAGCTGTTTTTT
CASSLREYTGELFF
>TRBV6-7|.|.|TRBJ1-2
TGTGCCAGCAGTTACTCACCCCCAGAAACATATGCTAACTATGGCTACACCTTC
CASSYSPPETYANYGYTF
>TRBV29-1|few|.|TRBJ1-4
TGCAGCGTTGAGGCAGTCGGGTCAGGGGTGAATGAAAAACTGTTTTTT
CSVEAVGSGVNEKLFF